These T cell receptor beta chains were read from a single sample in a study of blood T cell repertoires in COVID-19. Sequencing used immunoSEQ multiplex PCR; TCRdb keeps in-frame clones, though not all of them. The sample yields about 220,000 clones, about 80% seen once. Material: peripheral blood. Source of these receptors: a woman aged 25 to 39 who had recovered from COVID-19. Both conserved end residues are part of each CDR3. D genes are given only for firm matches. Only part of the rows carry a size: once, few, many, or a class if the clone is expanded.

V: TRBV7-2
J: TRBJ2-7
size: NA
D: TRBD2
CDR3: CASSLGLAGGLGYEQYF
DNA: TGTGCCAGCAGCTTAGGACTAGCGGGAGGCCTCGGTTACGAGCAGTACTTC

V: TRBV7-2
J: TRBJ2-7
size: NA
D: NA
CDR3: CASSFRTVYYEQYF
DNA: TGTGCCAGCAGCTTCAGGACAGTCTACTACGAGCAGTACTTC

V: TRBV10-3
J: TRBJ2-7
size: NA
D: NA
CDR3: CAISEVQSYEQYF
DNA: TGTGCCATCAGTGAAGTACAGAGCTACGAGCAGTACTTC

V: TRBV5-4
J: TRBJ1-1
size: NA
D: NA
CDR3: CASSGANTEAFF
DNA: TGTGCCAGCAGCGGGGCGAACACTGAAGCTTTCTTT

V: TRBV11-2
J: TRBJ2-3
size: NA
D: TRBD2
CDR3: CASSSRLAGGTDTQYF
DNA: TGTGCCAGCAGCTCAAGACTAGCGGGAGGTACAGATACGCAGTATTTT

V: TRBV6-5
J: TRBJ2-2
size: NA
D: TRBD2
CDR3: CASKELAGSPGELFF
DNA: TGTGCCAGCAAGGAACTAGCGGGTTCTCCCGGGGAGCTGTTTTTT

V: TRBV5-1
J: TRBJ2-7
size: NA
D: TRBD1
CDR3: CASSLAGQGPYF
DNA: TGCGCCAGCAGCTTGGCGGGACAGGGTCCGTACTTC

V: TRBV5-1
J: TRBJ2-3
size: NA
D: TRBD2
CDR3: CASSLGPTSGRSDTQYF
DNA: TGCGCCAGCAGCTTGGGGCCGACTAGCGGGAGATCAGATACGCAGTATTTT

V: TRBV10-3
J: TRBJ2-2
size: NA
D: TRBD2
CDR3: CATRLGLAGANTGELFF
DNA: TGTGCCACCAGACTGGGACTAGCGGGCGCGAACACCGGGGAGCTGTTTTTT

V: TRBV9
J: TRBJ1-3
size: NA
D: NA
CDR3: CASSVESISSGNTIYF
DNA: TGTGCCAGCAGCGTAGAATCGATCAGCTCTGGAAACACCATATATTTT

V: TRBV4-2
J: TRBJ2-7
size: NA
D: NA
CDR3: CASSQEEGGSYEQYF
DNA: TGTGCCAGCAGCCAAGAGGAAGGAGGGAGTTACGAGCAGTACTTC

V: TRBV5-1
J: TRBJ1-2
size: NA
D: NA
CDR3: CASSLADTAYGYTF
DNA: TGCGCCAGCAGCTTGGCCGATACTGCCTATGGCTACACCTTC

V: TRBV18
J: TRBJ1-1
size: once
D: TRBD1
CDR3: CASSGTENTEAFF
DNA: TGTGCCAGCTCCGGGACAGAGAACACTGAAGCTTTCTTT

V: TRBV9
J: TRBJ2-3
size: NA
D: NA
CDR3: CASSVSGTGFTDTQYF
DNA: TGTGCCAGCAGCGTATCCGGAACGGGATTTACAGATACGCAGTATTTT

V: TRBV3-1/TRBV3-2
J: TRBJ2-3
size: NA
D: NA
CDR3: CASSQDGADTQYF
DNA: TGTGCCAGCAGCCAAGATGGGGCGGATACGCAGTATTTT

V: TRBV11-2
J: TRBJ2-5
size: NA
D: TRBD2
CDR3: CASSPGLAGGQETQYF
DNA: TGTGCCAGCAGCCCCGGTCTAGCGGGAGGACAAGAGACCCAGTACTTC

V: TRBV28
J: TRBJ1-2
size: NA
D: NA
CDR3: CASSLPFYGYTF
DNA: TGTGCCAGCAGTTTACCCTTCTATGGCTACACCTTC